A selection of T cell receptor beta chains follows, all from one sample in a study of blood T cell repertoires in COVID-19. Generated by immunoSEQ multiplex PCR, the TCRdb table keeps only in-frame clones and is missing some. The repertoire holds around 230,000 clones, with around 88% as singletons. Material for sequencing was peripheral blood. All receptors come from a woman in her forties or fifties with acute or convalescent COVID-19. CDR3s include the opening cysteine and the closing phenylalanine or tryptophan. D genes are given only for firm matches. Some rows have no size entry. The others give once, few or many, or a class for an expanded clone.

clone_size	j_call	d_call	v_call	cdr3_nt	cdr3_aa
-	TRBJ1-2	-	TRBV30	TGTGCCTGGAGTGTCCCGGGGGGTGGCTACACCTTC	CAWSVPGGGYTF
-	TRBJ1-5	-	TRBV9	TGTGCCAGCAGCGTAGCTGGGGGGGATCAGCCCCAGCATTTT	CASSVAGGDQPQHF
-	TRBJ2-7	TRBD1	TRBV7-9	TGTGCCAGCAGCTTAGGGGGGACAGGCGTTAACTACGAGCAGTACTTC	CASSLGGTGVNYEQYF
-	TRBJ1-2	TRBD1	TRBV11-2	TGTGCCAGCAGCGTAACCGGGACAGCCTATGGCTACACCTTC	CASSVTGTAYGYTF
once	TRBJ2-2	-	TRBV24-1	TGTGCCACCCTCTCCCTGACCGGGGAGCTGTTTTTT	CATLSLTGELFF
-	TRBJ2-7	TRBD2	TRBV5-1	TGCGCCAGCAGACTAGCGGGAGTGGAAGGCTACGAGCAGTACTTC	CASRLAGVEGYEQYF
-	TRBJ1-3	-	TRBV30	TGTGCCTGGAGCCCCCTCTCTGGAAACACCATATATTTT	CAWSPLSGNTIYF
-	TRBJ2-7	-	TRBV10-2	TGCGCCAGCAGTCAGGTCGCAGGGAACGAGCAGTACTTC	CASSQVAGNEQYF
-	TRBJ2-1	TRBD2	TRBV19	TGTGCCAGTAGCCTAATGGCGGGAGGTACTTACAATGAGCAGTTCTTC	CASSLMAGGTYNEQFF
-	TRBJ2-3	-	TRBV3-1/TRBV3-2	TGTGCCAGCAGCCAAGATGCAGCGATCACAGATACGCAGTATTTT	CASSQDAAITDTQYF
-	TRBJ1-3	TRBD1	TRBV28	TGTGCCAGCACCTCAGGGGGATACTCTGGAAACACCATATATTTT	CASTSGGYSGNTIYF
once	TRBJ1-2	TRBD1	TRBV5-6	TGTGCCAGCAGCGGGGACAGTAACCCCTCTCAGGGTGGCTACACCTTC	CASSGDSNPSQGGYTF
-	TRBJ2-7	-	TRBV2	TGTGCCCGGACTACCCAAACCTACGAGCAGTACTTC	CARTTQTYEQYF